The 2 T cell receptor beta chains below were found in one sample sequenced in a study of T cell repertoires in cytomegalovirus infection. TCRdb reanalysed the reads using MiXCR and keeps one entry per CDR3 protein. The sample records about 700,000 distinct CDR3 sequences, around 32% being singletons. Their specific antigens are unknown. The source material was cultured PBMCs, sampled from culture after CMV antigen stimulation. Receptors originate from a human donor in good health (CMV status not recorded). Some clones in this sample may be carry-over from other donors' samples.

The V call is TRBV2, the J call TRBJ1-5; D is undetermined. The CDR3 sequence is 15 residues long. The germline gives CDR1 SNHLY, CDR2 FYNNEI. Trimming shortened V by 7 bases and J by 0 bases, and 13 bases separated the two germline ends. As DNA, the CDR3 is TGTGCCAGCACCCGAACGTCGGCTAGCAATCAGCCCCAGCATTTT. Protein product: CASTRTSASNQPQHF.

The chain couples TRBV12-3 or TRBV12-4 to TRBJ2-3, with 9 nucleotides matching TRBD2. Germline trimming cut 5 bases from V and 2 bases from J; bases unmatched to any gene: 5. The CDR3 is 15 amino acids. CDR3 nucleotide sequence: TGTGCCAGCAGTGAGCGGGAGGACTACACAGATACGCAGTATTTT. This gives the protein CASSEREDYTDTQYF.